This TCR beta chain stems from a study of Tregs in tolerant kidney transplant recipients. This clone was seen a single time. Its specificity is not known. Study results and limitations: Biological reproducibility was not directly addressed in this study. The most relevant donor-specific Treg TCRbeta repertoire apparently came from expansion with activated donor B cells. The small number of patients limits these findings pending further validation.

Unmatched junction bases numbered 5, after V lost 4 bases and J lost 0 bases. This CDR3 has 16 residues. The germline V gene encodes CDR1 KGHSH and CDR2 LQKENI. Assay used: immunoSEQ multiplex PCR; TCRdb lists only in-frame clones, some missing. The table lists around 85,000 clones, more than 85% of them singletons, with approximately 0.35% in the top ten. Thawed PBMCs were FACS-sorted into unstimulated CD4+CD25+CD127- regulatory T cells, CD4+CD25- non-regulatory cells, CD4 and CD8 cells. The TCR was taken from a human donor who received a combined kidney and bone marrow transplant. The material sequenced was Tregs from blood, taken before the transplant. The chain is built from TRBV18 and TRBJ2-3; 9 nucleotides agree with TRBD2. The CDR3 loop is CASSLRTSGSTDTQYF. The CDR3 DNA follows: TGTGCCAGCTCACTCCGTACTAGCGGGAGCACAGATACGCAGTATTTT.